Below, one T cell receptor beta chain is given with its context. TCRdb called the RT-PCR reads again in MiXCR, with one record for every CDR3 protein. The profile covers around 240,000 distinct CDR3 sequences, with 14% appearing a single time and roughly 12% taken by the ten largest. This specimen comes from a study of patients and donors after allogeneic stem cell transplantation. Germline loops: CDR1 SGHNT, CDR2 YENEEA. CDR3 length equals 17 residues. Trimming removed 5 bases from V and 5 bases from J; junction bases left unmatched: 9. This chain connects TRBV11-3 to TRBJ2-5, with 15 bases that match TRBD2. This clonotype was sampled from a human donor who was either an allogeneic HSCT recipient or a stem cell or donor lymphocyte infusion donor (not recorded which). It is not recorded whose cells these are; they may come from a transplant donor. Sequenced: blood, either unsorted or a sorted T cell fraction (not recorded which). The CDR3 here is CASSLPGLAGGRETQYF. The DNA of the CDR3 is TGTGCCAGCAGCCTCCCGGGACTAGCGGGAGGTAGGGAGACCCAGTACTTC. Combining the CDR3 with reference TRBV11-3 and TRBJ2-5 gives the whole variable domain EAGVVQSPRYKIIEKKQPVAFWCNPISGHNTLYWYLQNLGQGPELLIRYENEEAVDDSQLPKDRFSAERLKGVDSTLKIQPAELGDSAVYLCASSLPGLAGGRETQYFGPGTRLLVL.